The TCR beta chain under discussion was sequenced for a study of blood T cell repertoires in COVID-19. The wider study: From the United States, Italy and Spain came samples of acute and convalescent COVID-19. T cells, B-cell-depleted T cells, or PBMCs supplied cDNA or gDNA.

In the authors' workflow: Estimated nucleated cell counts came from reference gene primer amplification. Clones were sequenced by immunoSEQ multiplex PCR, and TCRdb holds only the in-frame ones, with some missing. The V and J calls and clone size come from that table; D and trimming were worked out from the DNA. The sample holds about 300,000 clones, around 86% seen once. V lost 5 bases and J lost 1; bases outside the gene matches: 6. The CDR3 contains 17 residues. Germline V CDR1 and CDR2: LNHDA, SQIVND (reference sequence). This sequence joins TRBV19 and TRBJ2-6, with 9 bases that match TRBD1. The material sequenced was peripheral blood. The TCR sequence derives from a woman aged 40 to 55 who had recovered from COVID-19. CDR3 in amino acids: CASSSPDRGSGANVLTF. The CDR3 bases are TGTGCCAGTAGTTCGCCAGACAGGGGGTCTGGGGCCAACGTCCTGACTTTC.